Listed below are T cell receptor beta chains from one sample, sequenced in a study of shared clonotypes between healthy human individuals. This table comes from immunoSEQ multiplex PCR, and its TCRdb copy is limited to in-frame clones, with some not included. Of about 2.4 million clones detected, more than 85% appear once; the ten largest clones hold about 0.38%. Sequenced material: naive CD4+ T cells from PBMCs. Source of these receptors: a man younger than 35 in good health. Some clones in this sample may be carry-over from other donors' samples. Both conserved end residues are part of each CDR3. D genes are given only for firm matches. The size entry is marked missing in some rows and otherwise reads once, few, many or a size class.

j_gene | v_gene | abundance | d_gene | CDR3nt | CDR3aa
TRBJ1-2 | TRBV7-2 | once | TRBD1 | TGTGCCAGCAGCTCTATGGACAGGAACTATGGCTACACCTTC | CASSSMDRNYGYTF
TRBJ1-5 | TRBV6-1 | NA | NA | TGTGCCAGCAGTGAAAATGCTAGGAGGGATAGGTTAGTGCAGCCCCAGCATTTT | CASSENARRDRLVQPQHF
TRBJ2-5 | TRBV7-2 | once | NA | TGTGCCAGCAGCCCCAGGAGGGAGACCCAGTACTTC | CASSPRRETQYF
TRBJ1-4 | TRBV18 | once | NA | TGTGCCAGCTCACCACCGGTGGGGAATGAAAAACTGTTTTTT | CASSPPVGNEKLFF
TRBJ2-3 | TRBV7-2 | NA | TRBD2 | TGTGCCAGCAGCTACGGACTAGCGGGAGCGGGGGATACGCAGTATTTT | CASSYGLAGAGDTQYF
TRBJ1-5 | TRBV6-5 | NA | NA | TGTGCCAGCGGGGAGGTATTCGGTCAGCCCCAGCATTTT | CASGEVFGQPQHF
TRBJ1-4 | TRBV5-1 | NA | TRBD1 | TGCGCCAGCAGCCCACAGGGGAGTAGCGAAAAACTGTTTTTT | CASSPQGSSEKLFF
TRBJ1-1 | TRBV6-5 | NA | NA | TGTGCCAGCAGCCGCGGACGCTTTCACACTGAAGCTTTCTTT | CASSRGRFHTEAFF
TRBJ2-5 | TRBV11-2 | NA | NA | TGTGCCAGCAGCTTCTACCCCCGAGGGTTGGAGACCCAGTACTTC | CASSFYPRGLETQYF
TRBJ1-2 | TRBV20-1 | once | NA | TGCCGGGGGGGGAACTATGGCTACACCTTC | CRGGNYGYTF
TRBJ1-1 | TRBV28 | NA | TRBD1 | TGTACCAGCAGTCCCCAGGGGGCCTTATCTGAAGCTTTCTTT | CTSSPQGALSEAFF
TRBJ2-7 | TRBV11-2 | NA | TRBD2 | TGTGCCAGCAGCCCGCGGGGGGGCTACGAGCAGTACTTC | CASSPRGGYEQYF
TRBJ2-1 | TRBV5-1 | NA | NA | TGCGCCAGCAGCTATCCGGGGGTAAAATTCAATGAGCAGTTCTTC | CASSYPGVKFNEQFF
TRBJ2-1 | TRBV27 | NA | NA | TGTGCCAGCAGTCGACCCGGCTCCTACAATGAGCAGTTCTTC | CASSRPGSYNEQFF
TRBJ1-2 | TRBV28 | once | NA | TGTGCCAGCAGTTTTACCTCCTTGGGGGGCTACACCTTC | CASSFTSLGGYTF
TRBJ1-6 | TRBV10-3 | NA | NA | TGTGCCATCAAGGTCGACTATAATTCACCCCTCCACTTT | CAIKVDYNSPLHF